The source of this T cell receptor beta chain is a study of blood T cell repertoires in COVID-19. The CDR3 runs 16 residues. CDR1 and CDR2 from the germline V gene are MGHRA and YSYEKL. V was trimmed by 1 base and J by 0 bases, leaving 13 bases between them. Clones were read by immunoSEQ multiplex PCR, and TCRdb kept only the in-frame ones, dropping some. Among 250,000 to 300,000 clones, roughly 90% were seen once, and the ten largest hold around 13%. The rearrangement links TRBV4-1 to TRBJ2-7; D might be TRBD1 (6 bases). This clonotype was sampled from a woman aged 55-69 years with acute or convalescent COVID-19. The sample taken for sequencing was peripheral blood. CDR3 region: CASSQAIRTASYEQYF. The CDR3, as DNA: TGCGCCAGCAGCCAAGCGATTAGGACAGCCTCCTACGAGCAGTACTTC.